A selection of T cell receptor beta chains follows, all from one sample in a study of T cell responses to AZD1222 COVID-19 vaccine. Here immunoSEQ multiplex PCR was the method, and the copy in TCRdb shows in-frame clones only, minus some. The sample includes some 40,000 clones, roughly 78% of them seen just once. The sample in question was peripheral blood, obtained 28 days after the second dose of the MenACWY control vaccine. The source of these receptors is an adult who received the MenACWY meningococcal vaccine as a control. Both conserved end residues are part of each CDR3. The D gene is left open where the match is weak. Clone size is not always given. Where it is, it says once, few, many or a class for expanded clones.

J | V | D | size | CDR3 | DNA
TRBJ1-2 | TRBV30 | TRBD1 | - | CACPNPTGTGGYTF | TGTGCCTGTCCCAACCCGACAGGGACCGGGGGCTACACCTTC
TRBJ2-1 | TRBV5-1 | TRBD2 | few | CASSLASGLSGNEQFF | TGCGCCAGCAGCTTGGCTAGCGGGTTATCAGGTAATGAGCAGTTCTTC
TRBJ2-1 | TRBV6-5 | TRBD1 | once | CASSYSGTGDYNEQFF | TGTGCCAGCAGTTACTCCGGGACAGGGGACTACAATGAGCAGTTCTTC
TRBJ2-1 | TRBV28 | - | - | CASSLSLGAQFF | TGTGCCAGCAGTTTATCACTAGGAGCACAGTTCTTC
TRBJ2-7 | TRBV30 | TRBD1 | - | CAWSTSTGGDEQYF | TGTGCCTGGAGTACCTCGACAGGGGGCGACGAGCAGTACTTC
TRBJ1-5 | TRBV4-2 | - | - | CASSYRGDNQPQHF | TGTGCCAGCAGCTATAGGGGTGACAATCAGCCCCAGCATTTT
TRBJ2-1 | TRBV9 | TRBD2 | - | CASSAHVAGDSYNEQFF | TGTGCCAGCAGCGCCCACGTCGCGGGGGACTCCTACAATGAGCAGTTCTTC
TRBJ2-7 | TRBV14 | - | - | CASSQVRGFGIEQYF | TGTGCCAGCAGCCAAGTAAGGGGGTTTGGGATCGAGCAGTACTTC
TRBJ2-6 | TRBV11-2 | - | once | CASSTLSSGANVLTF | TGTGCCAGCAGCACCCTTAGCTCTGGGGCCAACGTCCTGACTTTC
TRBJ2-1 | TRBV6-6 | - | medium-sized | CASTDFQGRGNEQFF | TGTGCCAGCACGGACTTCCAGGGTAGAGGGAATGAGCAGTTCTTC
TRBJ1-3 | TRBV6-6 | - | - | CASSYINSGNTIYF | TGTGCCAGCAGTTACATTAATTCTGGAAACACCATATATTTT
TRBJ2-1 | TRBV5-1 | - | once | CASSSRSYNEQFF | TGCGCCAGCAGCTCTAGGTCCTACAATGAGCAGTTCTTC
TRBJ1-3 | TRBV19 | - | once | CASSIGSRRVFSTIYF | TGTGCCAGTAGTATAGGCAGCCGGAGGGTTTTTAGCACCATATATTTT
TRBJ1-3 | TRBV5-1 | - | - | CASSLETPGNTIYF | TGCGCCAGCAGCTTGGAGACACCTGGAAACACCATATATTTT
TRBJ1-1 | TRBV5-1 | - | - | CASSRDVRTEAFF | TGCGCCAGCAGCCGGGATGTTCGGACTGAAGCTTTCTTT
TRBJ1-5 | TRBV13 | - | - | CASSLRPSGPQHF | TGTGCCAGCAGCTTAAGACCAAGTGGGCCCCAGCATTTT
TRBJ2-7 | TRBV29-1 | TRBD1 | - | CSAASGQGNYEQYF | TGCAGCGCCGCGAGCGGACAGGGAAACTACGAGCAGTACTTC
TRBJ1-2 | TRBV25-1 | - | - | CASSATEGYGYTF | TGTGCCAGCAGTGCCACTGAGGGCTATGGCTACACCTTC